This is a list of T cell receptor beta chains from one sample in a study of siplizumab effects on memory and regulatory T cells. This table comes from immunoSEQ multiplex PCR, and its TCRdb copy is limited to in-frame clones, with some not included. The data contain some 100,000 clones, roughly 94% of them singletons. Sequenced input: Tregs sorted from blood. The receptors come from a human donor in good health. Both conserved end residues are part of each CDR3. D genes are given only for firm matches. Expanded clones are given a class, and other clones once, few, many or no size at all.

>TRBJ1-1|TRBV18|-|-
CASSPLGAEAFF
TGTGCCAGCTCACCCTTAGGAGCTGAAGCTTTCTTT
>TRBJ1-2|TRBV11-2|-|-
CASSLERYYGYTF
TGTGCCAGCAGCCTCGAGCGCTACTATGGCTACACCTTC
>TRBJ2-3|TRBV5-1|-|-
CASSLVRQGGDTQYF
TGCGCCAGCAGCTTGGTCAGACAGGGAGGAGATACGCAGTATTTT
>TRBJ2-1|TRBV29-1|-|-
CSVEEGSNEQFF
TGCAGCGTTGAAGAGGGAAGCAATGAGCAGTTCTTC
>TRBJ2-5|TRBV7-7|-|TRBD2
CAIGTSGYIKETQYF
TGTGCCATCGGGACTAGCGGGTATATTAAAGAGACCCAGTACTTC
>TRBJ2-1|TRBV19|-|-
CASSDRYNEQFF
TGTGCCAGTAGTGACAGGTACAATGAGCAGTTCTTC
>TRBJ2-7|TRBV6-5|-|-
CASRPGTVIYEQYF
TGTGCCAGCAGACCCGGGACTGTGATCTACGAGCAGTACTTC
>TRBJ2-1|TRBV9|-|TRBD2
CASSAVLAGRYNEQFF
TGTGCCAGCAGCGCTGTACTAGCGGGAAGATACAATGAGCAGTTCTTC
>TRBJ2-1|TRBV14|-|-
CASSQEGRREQFF
TGTGCCAGCAGCCAAGAAGGTCGACGGGAGCAGTTCTTC
>TRBJ1-1|TRBV5-1|-|-
CASSADQGWHTEAFF
TGCGCCAGCAGCGCCGATCAGGGGTGGCACACTGAAGCTTTCTTT
>TRBJ2-3|TRBV30|-|-
CAWRGWATDTQYF
TGTGCCTGGCGGGGCTGGGCAACAGATACGCAGTATTTT
>TRBJ2-7|TRBV14|-|-
CARVAYTYEQYF
TGTGCCAGAGTAGCTTATACCTACGAGCAGTACTTC
>TRBJ1-1|TRBV14|-|-
CASSQDFGTEAFF
TGTGCCAGCAGCCAAGATTTCGGGACTGAAGCTTTCTTT
>TRBJ1-2|TRBV5-1|-|-
CASSQNLGGQGANYGYTF
TGCGCCAGCAGCCAAAATCTGGGGGGGCAAGGAGCTAACTATGGCTACACCTTC
>TRBJ1-1|TRBV6-1|-|-
CASGRVPNTEAFF
TGTGCCAGCGGCAGGGTCCCGAACACTGAAGCTTTCTTT
>TRBJ1-5|TRBV7-8|-|-
CASSIRGSNQPQHF
TGTGCCAGCAGCATCAGGGGTAGCAATCAGCCCCAGCATTTT
>TRBJ2-7|TRBV5-1|-|TRBD2
CASSLAAGVANEQYF
TGCGCCAGCAGCTTGGCGGCGGGAGTGGCCAACGAGCAGTACTTC
>TRBJ2-1|TRBV28|-|-
CASGGYGLSNEQFF
TGTGCCAGCGGTGGATACGGACTGTCCAATGAGCAGTTCTTC
>TRBJ1-5|TRBV19|-|-
CASRVGSNQPQHF
TGTGCCAGTAGAGTAGGAAGCAATCAGCCCCAGCATTTT
>TRBJ1-1|TRBV18|-|-
CASSPRRNTEAFF
TGTGCCAGCTCACCCAGGAGGAACACTGAAGCTTTCTTT
>TRBJ2-4|TRBV2|-|-
CASSEAWGRGPGNIQYF
TGTGCCAGCAGTGAAGCTTGGGGACGGGGGCCAGGAAACATTCAGTACTTC
>TRBJ2-7|TRBV7-9|-|TRBD1
CASSSLGSGTEYYEQYF
TGTGCCAGCAGCTCCCTAGGGTCTGGGACAGAATACTACGAGCAGTACTTC
>TRBJ1-2|TRBV18|-|-
CASSASQGSYGYTF
TGTGCCAGCTCAGCCTCACAGGGTTCCTATGGCTACACCTTC
>TRBJ2-1|TRBV28|-|TRBD1
CASSPLGQVKFF
TGTGCCAGCAGTCCCCTCGGACAGGTTAAGTTCTTC
>TRBJ1-3|TRBV7-2|-|-
CASSPGGGNTIYF
TGTGCCAGCAGCCCCGGTGGAGGAAACACCATATATTTT
>TRBJ2-2|TRBV19|-|TRBD2
CASSIRLAGGGTGELFF
TGTGCCAGTAGTATCAGACTAGCGGGAGGAGGTACCGGGGAGCTGTTTTTT
>TRBJ2-5|TRBV30|-|TRBD2
CAWSLGPAGLETQYF
TGTGCCTGGAGTCTAGGCCCAGCGGGATTGGAGACCCAGTACTTC
>TRBJ2-5|TRBV10-3|-|-
CAISGEWGETQYF
TGTGCCATCAGTGGGGAGTGGGGCGAGACCCAGTACTTC
>TRBJ2-3|TRBV7-3|-|-
CASSLGGQSTDTQYF
TGTGCCAGCAGCTTAGGGGGGCAGAGCACAGATACGCAGTATTTT
>TRBJ2-5|TRBV7-9|-|-
CASSLSEETQYF
TGTGCCAGCAGCTTAAGTGAAGAGACCCAGTACTTC
>TRBJ2-7|TRBV6-1|-|-
CASSAYGSSYEQYF
TGTGCCAGCAGTGCTTACGGGAGCTCCTACGAGCAGTACTTC
>TRBJ2-7|TRBV2|-|TRBD2
CASYGDYSYEQYF
TGTGCCAGCTACGGGGACTACTCCTACGAGCAGTACTTC
>TRBJ2-7|TRBV27|few|-
CASSPRPGPVHEQYF
TGTGCCAGCAGTCCACGTCCAGGGCCGGTCCACGAGCAGTACTTC
>TRBJ1-4|TRBV28|-|TRBD1
CASSPGGGGEKLFF
TGTGCCAGCAGTCCAGGGGGCGGGGGAGAAAAACTGTTTTTT
>TRBJ2-1|TRBV11-2|-|-
CASSLRTQSYNEQFF
TGTGCCAGCAGCTTAAGGACACAATCCTACAATGAGCAGTTCTTC
>TRBJ1-2|TRBV19|-|-
CASSMSYYGYTF
TGTGCCAGTAGTATGTCCTACTATGGCTACACCTTC
>TRBJ2-3|TRBV9|few|TRBD1
CASSVGQGVGDTQYF
TGTGCCAGCAGCGTAGGACAGGGAGTAGGAGATACGCAGTATTTT
>TRBJ2-2|TRBV30|-|-
CAWKNRVTVETGELFF
TGTGCCTGGAAGAATAGGGTCACCGTCGAGACCGGGGAGCTGTTTTTT
>TRBJ2-5|TRBV28|once|-
CASSRALGFQETQYF
TGTGCCAGCAGCAGGGCCCTGGGATTCCAAGAGACCCAGTACTTC
>TRBJ2-3|TRBV19|-|TRBD2
CASSMTSGRLTDTQYF
TGTGCCAGTAGTATGACTAGCGGGAGGCTAACAGATACGCAGTATTTT
>TRBJ2-1|TRBV29-1|-|-
CSVDGESWDNEQFF
TGCAGCGTCGACGGTGAATCTTGGGACAATGAGCAGTTCTTC
>TRBJ2-3|TRBV5-1|-|-
CASRIGPRDTQYF
TGCGCCAGCAGGATTGGGCCCCGGGATACGCAGTATTTT
>TRBJ1-4|TRBV29-1|-|TRBD1
CSVEVGTGGEKLFF
TGCAGCGTTGAAGTGGGGACAGGGGGTGAAAAACTGTTTTTT
>TRBJ2-3|TRBV28|-|-
CASRGTTLDTQYF
TGTGCCAGCAGAGGGACGACTTTAGATACGCAGTATTTT
>TRBJ2-2|TRBV19|-|TRBD1
CASNVGQGVYTGELFF
TGTGCCAGCAACGTTGGACAGGGGGTTTACACCGGGGAGCTGTTTTTT
>TRBJ2-1|TRBV21-1|-|-
CASTNSLAGRSYNEQFF
TGTGCCAGCACCAACTCGTTAGCGGGAAGAAGCTACAATGAGCAGTTCTTC
>TRBJ2-2|TRBV7-3|-|TRBD2
CASSFRTLAGVTNTGELFF
TGTGCCAGCAGCTTCCGAACCCTAGCGGGAGTAACGAACACCGGGGAGCTGTTTTTT
>TRBJ1-1|TRBV10-2|-|-
CASSKSVRNTEAFF
TGCGCCAGCTCCAAAAGCGTGCGTAACACTGAAGCTTTCTTT
>TRBJ2-6|TRBV19|-|-
CASSVQGSGANVLTF
TGTGCCAGTAGTGTACAGGGCTCTGGGGCCAACGTCCTGACTTTC
>TRBJ1-2|TRBV6-1|-|TRBD1
CASRTTGAGGYTF
TGTGCCAGCAGGACTACAGGGGCGGGTGGCTACACCTTC
>TRBJ2-1|TRBV18|-|-
CASSPQRGDWTIRNEQFF
TGTGCCAGCTCACCACAAAGAGGAGATTGGACTATTCGCAATGAGCAGTTCTTC
>TRBJ2-2|TRBV2|-|TRBD1
CASSPGGGNTGELFF
TGTGCCAGCAGCCCAGGGGGTGGAAACACCGGGGAGCTGTTTTTT
>TRBJ2-1|TRBV2|-|-
CASSRASLAVAVPSTYNEQFF
TGTGCCAGCAGTAGAGCCTCCTTGGCGGTAGCGGTGCCATCCACCTACAATGAGCAGTTCTTC
>TRBJ2-3|TRBV11-1|-|-
CASSFLGTDTQYF
TGTGCCAGCAGCTTCTTGGGCACAGATACGCAGTATTTT
>TRBJ2-4|TRBV28|-|TRBD2
CASSPPSGDGNIQYF
TGTGCCAGCAGCCCCCCCAGCGGGGACGGAAACATTCAGTACTTC
>TRBJ1-1|TRBV5-4|-|-
CASSLKESSLNTEAFF
TGTGCCAGCAGCTTGAAAGAAAGCTCCTTGAACACTGAAGCTTTCTTT
>TRBJ2-4|TRBV7-9|-|TRBD1
CASDRGGAKNIQYF
TGTGCCAGTGACAGGGGGGGAGCCAAAAACATTCAGTACTTC
>TRBJ2-7|TRBV7-2|-|-
CASSLQGNHEQYF
TGTGCCAGCAGCTTACAGGGGAACCACGAGCAGTACTTC
>TRBJ2-2|TRBV5-1|-|TRBD1
CASSTGTAGELFF
TGCGCCAGCAGCACCGGGACAGCCGGGGAGCTGTTTTTT
>TRBJ2-3|TRBV29-1|-|-
CSVGTDTQYF
TGCAGCGTTGGGACAGATACGCAGTATTTT